The 2 T cell receptor beta chains in this list originate from one sample, sequenced in a study of early T cells in non-severe SARS-CoV-2 infection. In TCRdb, the 5' RACE reads were re-called with MiXCR into one record per CDR3 protein. Found here are roughly 30,000 distinct CDR3 sequences, 5.5% to 7.5% of them singletons; the top ten hold 30% to 35%. The sequencing used whole blood, collected at baseline. All receptors derive from an adult who was a healthcare worker with PCR-confirmed SARS-CoV-2 infection or an uninfected control (not recorded which).

This clonotype showed up many times. In DNA form, the CDR3 reads TGCGCCAGCAGCTCCATACAGGGTATGGACACTGAAGCTTTCTTT. Translating it yields CASSSIQGMDTEAFF. This chain links TRBV5-1 with TRBJ1-1, with D tentatively TRBD1 (6 bases). The CDR3 length is 15 residues. Trimming pared 3 bases from V and 3 bases from J, leaving 15 bases between. Germline V lookup: CDR1 SGHRS, CDR2 YFSETQ.

This clonotype occurred a few times. The V call is TRBV18, the J call TRBJ2-1, with unresolved D. Trimming cost V 2 bases and J 9 bases, with 5 bases left between them. The V gene's germline CDR1 is KGHSH and CDR2 LQKENI. This CDR3 has 11 amino acids. In nucleotides, the CDR3 is TGTGCCAGCTCACCAATGGGTGAGCAGTTCTTC. Translation gives CASSPMGEQFF.